This TCR beta chain originates from a study of T cell repertoires in cytomegalovirus infection. Looking at the study overall: The authors used CMV epitopes that were HLA-C-restricted (recently identified) and HLA-B-restricted (well studied). In public TCR beta signatures, there were indications of both CMV infection and matching HLA type. Study-wide results and limits: Cumulative frequency of public TCR beta families picked out carriers of CMV plus the relevant HLA. The study found HLA-C-restricted CMV-specific TCR beta clonotypes dominating the ex vivo response.

From germline, CDR1 is MGHRA and CDR2 YSYEKL. Deletions cut 2 bases from V and 7 bases from J, with 8 bases between. The CDR3 has 13 amino acids. TCRdb recomputed calls from the reads with MiXCR, one row per CDR3 protein. Here the sample spans around 570,000 distinct CDR3 sequences, just under 40% being singletons. A remark on this clonotype: Its antigen is as yet unknown.

The sequences come from cultured PBMCs, collected from culture after CMV antigen stimulation. The chain has TRBV4-1 and TRBJ1-4, with a tentative D call TRBD1 (5 bases). The sequence was collected from a human donor in good health (CMV status not recorded). Some clones in this sample may be carry-over from other donors' samples. This chain's CDR3 is CASSQLRGEKLFF. In nucleotides, the CDR3 is TGCGCCAGCAGCCAATTGAGGGGTGAAAAACTGTTTTTT.